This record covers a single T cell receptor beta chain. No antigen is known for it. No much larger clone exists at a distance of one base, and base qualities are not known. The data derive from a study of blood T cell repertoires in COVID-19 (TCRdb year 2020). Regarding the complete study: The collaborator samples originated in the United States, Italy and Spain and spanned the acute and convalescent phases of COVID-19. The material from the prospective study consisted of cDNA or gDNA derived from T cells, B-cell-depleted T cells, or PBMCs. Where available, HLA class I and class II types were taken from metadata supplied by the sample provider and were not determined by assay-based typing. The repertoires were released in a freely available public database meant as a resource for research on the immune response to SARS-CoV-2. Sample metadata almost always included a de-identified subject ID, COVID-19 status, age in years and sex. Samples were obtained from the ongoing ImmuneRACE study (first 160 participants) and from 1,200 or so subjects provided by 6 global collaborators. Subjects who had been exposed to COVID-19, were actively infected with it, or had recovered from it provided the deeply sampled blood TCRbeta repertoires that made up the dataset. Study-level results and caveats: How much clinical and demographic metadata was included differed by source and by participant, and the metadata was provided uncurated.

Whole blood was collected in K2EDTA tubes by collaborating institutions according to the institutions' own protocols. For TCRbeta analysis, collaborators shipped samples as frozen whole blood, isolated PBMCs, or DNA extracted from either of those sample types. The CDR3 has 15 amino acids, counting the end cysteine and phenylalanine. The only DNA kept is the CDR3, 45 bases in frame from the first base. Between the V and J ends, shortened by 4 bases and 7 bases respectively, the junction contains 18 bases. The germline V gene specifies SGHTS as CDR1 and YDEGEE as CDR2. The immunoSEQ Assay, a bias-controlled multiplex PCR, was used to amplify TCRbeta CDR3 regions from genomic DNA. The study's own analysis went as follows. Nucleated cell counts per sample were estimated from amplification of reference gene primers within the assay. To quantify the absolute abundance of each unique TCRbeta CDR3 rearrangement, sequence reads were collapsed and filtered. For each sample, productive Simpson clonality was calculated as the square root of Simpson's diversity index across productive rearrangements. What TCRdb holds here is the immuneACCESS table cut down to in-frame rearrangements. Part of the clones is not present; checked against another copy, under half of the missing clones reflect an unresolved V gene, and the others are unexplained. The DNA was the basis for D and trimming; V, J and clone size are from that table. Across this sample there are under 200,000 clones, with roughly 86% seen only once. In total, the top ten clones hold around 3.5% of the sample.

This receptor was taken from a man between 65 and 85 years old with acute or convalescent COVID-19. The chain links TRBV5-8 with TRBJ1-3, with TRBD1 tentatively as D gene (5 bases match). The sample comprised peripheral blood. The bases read TGTGCCAGCAGCCACGATATCCAGGGAGGGAACACCATATATTTT. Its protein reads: CASSHDIQGGNTIYF.